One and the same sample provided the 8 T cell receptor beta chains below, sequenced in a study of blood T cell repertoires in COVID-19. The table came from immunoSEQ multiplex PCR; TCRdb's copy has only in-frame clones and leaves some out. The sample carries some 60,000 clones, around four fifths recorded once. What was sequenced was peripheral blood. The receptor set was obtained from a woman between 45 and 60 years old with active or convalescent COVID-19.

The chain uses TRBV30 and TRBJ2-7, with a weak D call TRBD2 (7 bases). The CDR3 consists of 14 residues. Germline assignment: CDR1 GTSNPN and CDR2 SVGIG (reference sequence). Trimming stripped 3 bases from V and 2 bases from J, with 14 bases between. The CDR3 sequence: CAWRPGGQTYEQYF. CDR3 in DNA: TGTGCCTGGAGGCCCGGGGGGCAGACCTACGAGCAGTACTTC. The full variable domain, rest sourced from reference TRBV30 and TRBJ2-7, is SQTIHQWPATLVQPVGSPLSLECTVEGTSNPNLYWYRQAAGRGLQLLFYSVGIGQISSEVPQNLSASRPQDRQFILSSKKLLLSDSGFYLCAWRPGGQTYEQYFGPGTRLTVT.

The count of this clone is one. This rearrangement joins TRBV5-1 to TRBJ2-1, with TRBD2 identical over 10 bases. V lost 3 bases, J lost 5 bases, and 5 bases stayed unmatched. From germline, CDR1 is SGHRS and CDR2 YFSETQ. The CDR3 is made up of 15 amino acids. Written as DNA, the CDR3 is TGCGCCAGCAGCTCCGGGACTAGCGTAGACAATGAGCAGTTCTTC. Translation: CASSSGTSVDNEQFF.

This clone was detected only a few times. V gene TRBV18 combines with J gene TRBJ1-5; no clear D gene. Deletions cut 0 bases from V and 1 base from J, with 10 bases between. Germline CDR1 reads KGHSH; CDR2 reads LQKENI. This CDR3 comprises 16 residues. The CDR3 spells CASSPPGGGSNQPQHF. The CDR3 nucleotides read TGTGCCAGCTCACCACCGGGCGGAGGGAGCAATCAGCCCCAGCATTTT.

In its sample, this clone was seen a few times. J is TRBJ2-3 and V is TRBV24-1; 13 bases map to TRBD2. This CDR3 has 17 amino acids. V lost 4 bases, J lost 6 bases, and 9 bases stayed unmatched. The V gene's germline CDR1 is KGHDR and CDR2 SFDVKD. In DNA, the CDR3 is TGTGCCACCAGTGACCCCGGACTAGCGGGAGATCTGGATACGCAGTATTTT. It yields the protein CATSDPGLAGDLDTQYF.

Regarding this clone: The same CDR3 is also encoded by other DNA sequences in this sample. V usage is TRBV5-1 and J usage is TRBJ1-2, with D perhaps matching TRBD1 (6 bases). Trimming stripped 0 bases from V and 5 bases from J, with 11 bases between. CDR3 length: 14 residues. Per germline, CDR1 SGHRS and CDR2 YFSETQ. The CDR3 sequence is CASSLDGQGYGYTF. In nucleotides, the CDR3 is TGCGCCAGCAGCTTGGACGGCCAGGGGTATGGCTACACCTTC.

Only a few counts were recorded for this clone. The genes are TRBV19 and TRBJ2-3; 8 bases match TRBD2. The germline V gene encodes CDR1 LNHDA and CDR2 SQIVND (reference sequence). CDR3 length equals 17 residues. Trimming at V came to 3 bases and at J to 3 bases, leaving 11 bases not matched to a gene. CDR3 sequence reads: CASSIKASGLGTDTQYF. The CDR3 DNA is TGTGCCAGTAGTATTAAGGCTAGCGGGTTGGGGACAGATACGCAGTATTTT.

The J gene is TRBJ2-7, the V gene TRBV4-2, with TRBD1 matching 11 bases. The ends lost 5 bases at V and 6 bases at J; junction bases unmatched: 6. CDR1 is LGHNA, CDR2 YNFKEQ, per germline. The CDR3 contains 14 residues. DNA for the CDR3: TGTGCCAGCAGCACCACCGGGACAGGGGGCGAGCAGTACTTC. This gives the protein CASSTTGTGGEQYF.

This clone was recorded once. The CDR3, as DNA: TGTGCCAGCAGTTACTCCGGCGGCCAGGGTGTCGAGCAGTACTTC. Its protein product is CASSYSGGQGVEQYF. The chain couples TRBV6-5 to TRBJ2-7; tentatively, D is TRBD1 (5 bases). The CDR3 contains 15 residues. Germline V gives CDR1 MNHEY, CDR2 SVGAGI. V was clipped by 0 bases and J by 6 bases, with 15 bases between them.